This T cell receptor beta chain was documented in a study of T cells in Graves' hyperthyroidism and ophthalmopathy. Study results and limitations: Ophthalmopathy was distinguished from stable hyperthyroidism by 13 V-J signatures.

TCR beta CDR3 regions were amplified from RNA transcripts. RT-PCR in the first round (using the HTBI primer set) targeted the TCR CDR3. TCRdb ran MiXCR on the multiplex PCR reads and lists one entry per CDR3 protein. This repertoire shows about 700,000 distinct CDR3 sequences, 14% found once; its top ten account for more than 8.5%. The study defined stable Graves' hyperthyroidism as no ophthalmopathy progression within 18 months. A patient was excluded if there was uncontrolled infection, other autoimmune disease, pregnancy or lactation. This clonotype has a count of ten or more. The antigen remains unidentified. Germline CDR1 GTSNPN, CDR2 SVGIG (reference sequence). This CDR3 region has 12 residues. The ends were cut back, 1 base at V and 7 bases at J, with 5 bases in the middle.

The specimen was blood. V is TRBV30 and J is TRBJ1-6; D is unresolved. This sequence was found in a woman aged 18 to 35 with Graves' hyperthyroidism. The CDR3 region is CAWSGRNSPLHF. The CDR3 DNA is TGTGCCTGGAGTGGAAGAAATTCACCCCTCCACTTT.